The entry that follows covers one T cell receptor beta chain sequence. Its antigen remains unidentified. The data were obtained in a study of vaccination and CD4 T cells after COVID-19. Across the whole study: The interval from dose two to post-vaccine sampling had a median of about 72 days, and it ranged from 14 to 241.

Documented treatment: approximately 10-day PBMC culture with coronavirus spike peptide pools or control peptides (ViraFEST assay). Once obtained from cultured CD4+ T cells, the DNA was sequenced using the Oncomine TCR Beta short-read assay. Each CDR3 protein gets one entry after TCRdb re-called the PCR reads with MiXCR. This repertoire shows about 21,000 distinct CDR3 sequences, roughly three fifths found once; its top ten account for roughly 9.2%. CDR3 size: 15 residues. CDR1 and CDR2 from the germline V gene are SEHNR and FQNEAQ (reference sequence). J lost 4 bases, V lost 1 base, and 3 bases had no gene match.

The TCR comes from a human donor who had recovered from COVID-19. The sequenced material came from CD4+ T cells from blood, cultured in vitro. V gene TRBV7-9 combines with J gene TRBJ2-3; 9 positions agree with TRBD2. CDR3 sequence: CASSLGGGRADTQYF. The DNA for the CDR3 is TGTGCCAGCAGCTTAGGCGGCGGGAGGGCAGATACGCAGTATTTT.